The rows below give T cell receptor beta chains drawn from one sample of a study of T cell repertoires in cytomegalovirus infection. TCRdb redid the calling of the reads with MiXCR, one entry per CDR3 protein. The top ten clones hold approximately 90% of a sample with around 25,000 distinct CDR3 sequences, roughly 20% of them seen once. Their antigens remain unidentified. Sequencing used CD8+ T cells from cultured PBMCs, obtained from culture after CMV antigen stimulation. These receptor sequences come from a human donor in good health (CMV status not recorded). Some clones in this sample may be carry-over from other donors' samples. Each CDR3 is given with its conserved first and last residue. A D gene is named only where the DNA matches it firmly. Size tells how often a clone was seen (once, few, many) or the class of an expanded clone, and some rows leave it out.

size	D	J	V	DNA	CDR3
few	.	TRBJ2-6	TRBV6-2/TRBV6-3	TGTGCCAGCAGCAAACAGAGCTCTGGGGCCAACGTCCTGACTTTC	CASSKQSSGANVLTF
many	.	TRBJ2-5	TRBV7-2	TGTGCCAGCAGCTCCATCCGTGGGAGCGGAGAGACCCAGTACTTC	CASSSIRGSGETQYF
.	.	TRBJ2-5	TRBV6-2/TRBV6-3	TGTGCCAGCAGTTGGGGGGCGCATCAAGAGACCCAGTACTTC	CASSWGAHQETQYF
.	.	TRBJ2-2	TRBV7-3	TGTGCCAGCAGCTTATTAGAGGTCAACGCGAACACCGGGGAGCTGTTTTTT	CASSLLEVNANTGELFF
.	.	TRBJ1-1	TRBV7-8	TGTGCCAGCAGCGGTCGGGGACTTAGTAGCACTGAAGCTTTCTTT	CASSGRGLSSTEAFF
many	TRBD1	TRBJ1-4	TRBV7-9	TGTGCCAGCAGTCCTGGAGGTTCCAGGGGGAATGAAAAACTGTTTTTT	CASSPGGSRGNEKLFF
few	TRBD1	TRBJ2-6	TRBV14	TGTGCCAGCAGCCAACGGGTAGGGGGCGCCTCTGGGGCCAACGTCCTGACTTTC	CASSQRVGGASGANVLTF
few	TRBD2	TRBJ2-1	TRBV6-1	TGTGCCAGCAGGTGGCGGGGGGCTGAGCAGTTCTTC	CASRWRGAEQFF
.	.	TRBJ1-4	TRBV20-1	TGCAGTGCTCCGGACCCCATGAGCACAACTAATGAAAAACTGTTTTTT	CSAPDPMSTTNEKLFF
.	TRBD1	TRBJ1-2	TRBV12-3/TRBV12-4	TGTGCCAGCAGCTCCCGGAGGCGGGCAGGGGGTGGCTACACCTTC	CASSSRRRAGGGYTF
.	.	TRBJ2-7	TRBV7-9	TGTGCCAGCAGCTCCGGGACATTCTACGAGCAGTACTTC	CASSSGTFYEQYF
.	TRBD2	TRBJ2-1	TRBV20-1	TGCAGTGCTAGAGATAGGTCTGGGCGGGGGGGCTATGAGCAGTTCTTC	CSARDRSGRGGYEQFF
.	.	TRBJ2-2	TRBV6-6	TGTGCCAGCAGTTATGGTAGCACCGGGGAGCTGTTTTTT	CASSYGSTGELFF
few	.	TRBJ1-2	TRBV10-3	TGTGCCAGCCAGCGGCGGGCAGACTATGGCTACACCTTC	CASQRRADYGYTF
many	.	TRBJ2-1	TRBV7-6	TGTGCCAGCAGCTTAGCTACTAGCCCGGGGAGCAATGAGCAGTTCTTC	CASSLATSPGSNEQFF
.	TRBD1	TRBJ1-5	TRBV28	TGTGCCAGCAGGATAGACAGGGGCAGTCAGCCCCAGCATTTT	CASRIDRGSQPQHF
few	TRBD2	TRBJ2-1	TRBV5-1	TGCGCCAGCACGGCGAGCGGGGGTTACAATGAGCAGTTCTTC	CASTASGGYNEQFF
.	TRBD1	TRBJ1-6	TRBV6-5	TGTGCCAGCAGTCCGGGACAGGGGGCTTTTCCCCTCCACTTT	CASSPGQGAFPLHF
.	.	TRBJ1-2	TRBV5-1	TGCGCCAGCAGCTCAGGGGCCCTCTATGGCTACACCTTC	CASSSGALYGYTF
many	.	TRBJ1-1	TRBV4-1	TGCGCCAGCAGCCAAGATTGGATCTGGGCAGAGATGAACACTGAAGCTTTCTTT	CASSQDWIWAEMNTEAFF
.	.	TRBJ2-1	TRBV5-6	TGTGCCAGCAGCTTGTTAAGAGACCCTTACAATGAGCAGTTCTTC	CASSLLRDPYNEQFF
few	TRBD2	TRBJ2-5	TRBV28	TGTGCCAGCAGCACGGGACTAGCGGGGGGGCAAGAGACCCAGTACTTC	CASSTGLAGGQETQYF
.	.	TRBJ2-7	TRBV29-1	TGCAGCGTTCTCGGGGTCGTCTACGAGCAGTACTTC	CSVLGVVYEQYF
few	TRBD2	TRBJ2-4	TRBV4-1	TGCGCCAGCAGCCAAGATCTCGGGGGGGGATCCAAAAACATTCAGTACTTC	CASSQDLGGGSKNIQYF
few	.	TRBJ2-2	TRBV28	TGTGCCAGCAGTCACCCCGGGGAGCTGTTTTTT	CASSHPGELFF
few	.	TRBJ1-1	TRBV14	TGTGCCAGCAGCTTCCGTCCGGGGGACCTTTCCGAAGCTTTCTTT	CASSFRPGDLSEAFF
.	.	TRBJ2-7	TRBV15	TGTGCCACCAGCAGACTCACCAGCGAGCAGTACTTC	CATSRLTSEQYF
many	TRBD2	TRBJ2-3	TRBV7-8	TGTGCCAGCAGCTTCCCGGGACTAAAAGGAACAGATACGCAGTATTTT	CASSFPGLKGTDTQYF
.	.	TRBJ2-1	TRBV6-6	TGTGCCAGCAGATACGGAGGTATCAAGTTCTTC	CASRYGGIKFF
few	.	TRBJ1-2	TRBV14	TGTGCCAGCAGCCCCCGGGACCGAATGTATGGCTACACCTTC	CASSPRDRMYGYTF
many	TRBD2	TRBJ2-1	TRBV7-9	TGTGCCAGCAGCTTAGCTGCGGGGGGGTACCTCAATGAGCAGTTCTTC	CASSLAAGGYLNEQFF
.	.	TRBJ1-2	TRBV20-1	TGCAGTGCTAGAGATCTTTACAGGGCCGCGTCGGGGGGCTACACCTTC	CSARDLYRAASGGYTF
once	.	TRBJ1-1	TRBV19	TGTGCCAGTAGTATCAACAGGGTGGGAAGCACTGAAGCTTTCTTT	CASSINRVGSTEAFF